A selection of T cell receptor beta chains follows, all from one sample in a study of blood T cells in healthy people across ages. TCRdb analysed the 5' RACE reads with MiXCR anew, one entry per CDR3 protein. The sample lists hundreds of thousands of distinct CDR3 sequences; roughly 20% were seen once. Sequences were obtained from blood. The receptors originated from a man between 65 and 80 years old in good health. Both conserved end residues are part of each CDR3. D genes are given only for firm matches. Clone size is stated in some rows and not others, as once, few, many or a class when expanded.

J: TRBJ2-7
D: .
size: .
V: TRBV6-1
CDR3: CASTERSSYEQYF
DNA: TGTGCCAGCACCGAGCGAAGCTCCTACGAGCAGTACTTC

J: TRBJ2-1
D: TRBD2
size: few
V: TRBV9
CDR3: CASSVASGRVNEQFF
DNA: TGTGCCAGCAGCGTAGCTAGCGGGAGGGTGAATGAGCAGTTCTTC

J: TRBJ1-1
D: .
size: .
V: TRBV11-2
CDR3: CASSFDMRQLNTEAFF
DNA: TGTGCCAGCAGCTTCGATATGAGGCAGCTGAACACTGAAGCTTTCTTT

J: TRBJ1-2
D: TRBD1
size: .
V: TRBV7-2
CDR3: CASSLGQPLYYGYTF
DNA: TGTGCCAGCAGCTTGGGACAGCCCTTGTACTATGGCTACACCTTC

J: TRBJ1-2
D: TRBD1
size: .
V: TRBV7-9
CDR3: CASSLDRGNYGHTF
DNA: TGTGCCAGCAGCTTAGACAGGGGTAACTATGGCCACACCTTC

J: TRBJ2-7
D: TRBD2
size: many
V: TRBV7-9
CDR3: CASSGGTSSYEQYF
DNA: TGTGCCAGCTCGGGGGGTACCTCCTCCTACGAGCAGTACTTC

J: TRBJ1-4
D: TRBD1
size: .
V: TRBV20-1
CDR3: CSARDGGTGSWGEKLFF
DNA: TGCAGTGCTAGAGATGGGGGGACAGGCAGCTGGGGTGAAAAACTGTTTTTT

J: TRBJ2-7
D: TRBD1
size: few
V: TRBV20-1
CDR3: CSARDLVRTGSYEQYF
DNA: TGCAGTGCTAGAGATTTGGTCCGGACAGGGTCCTACGAGCAGTACTTC

J: TRBJ2-5
D: .
size: few
V: TRBV11-2
CDR3: CASSLDPGPQTQYF
DNA: TGTGCCAGCAGCTTGGATCCGGGACCCCAGACCCAGTACTTC

J: TRBJ2-5
D: TRBD2
size: many
V: TRBV7-9
CDR3: CASSRLAGGAETQYF
DNA: TGTGCCAGCTCCAGACTAGCGGGAGGTGCGGAGACCCAGTACTTC

J: TRBJ1-1
D: .
size: few
V: TRBV2
CDR3: CASSQTGTINTEAFF
DNA: TGTGCCAGCAGTCAAACAGGGACCATCAACACTGAAGCTTTCTTT

J: TRBJ1-1
D: TRBD1
size: few
V: TRBV3-1
CDR3: CASSHYDRGGMAFF
DNA: TGTGCCAGCAGCCATTACGACAGGGGCGGTATGGCTTTCTTT

J: TRBJ1-2
D: .
size: .
V: TRBV2
CDR3: CASSEIVQYGYTF
DNA: TGTGCCAGCAGTGAAATAGTCCAGTATGGCTACACCTTC

J: TRBJ2-1
D: .
size: .
V: TRBV6-1
CDR3: CASSASGGNNEQFF
DNA: TGTGCCAGCAGTGCCTCCGGGGGAAACAATGAGCAGTTCTTC

J: TRBJ2-7
D: .
size: few
V: TRBV10-3
CDR3: CAISEDPYEQYF
DNA: TGTGCCATCAGTGAGGATCCCTACGAGCAGTACTTC

J: TRBJ2-3
D: .
size: few
V: TRBV20-1
CDR3: CSTSAAYEGDTQYF
DNA: TGCAGTACTTCAGCGGCCTATGAGGGAGATACGCAGTATTTT

J: TRBJ2-1
D: TRBD2
size: .
V: TRBV20-1
CDR3: CSEGLAGETRYF
DNA: TGCAGTGAGGGACTAGCGGGAGAGACCCGGTACTTC

J: TRBJ2-1
D: .
size: once
V: TRBV6-1
CDR3: CASSDGTTTTITYNEQFF
DNA: TGTGCCAGCAGTGACGGGACAACTACTACGATCACCTACAATGAGCAGTTCTTC

J: TRBJ2-1
D: .
size: few
V: TRBV20-1
CDR3: CSARTDPSYNEQFF
DNA: TGCAGTGCTAGAACGGATCCCTCCTACAATGAGCAGTTCTTC

J: TRBJ1-5
D: .
size: .
V: TRBV6-1
CDR3: CASSENFNQPQHF
DNA: TGTGCCAGCAGTGAAAACTTCAATCAGCCCCAGCATTTT